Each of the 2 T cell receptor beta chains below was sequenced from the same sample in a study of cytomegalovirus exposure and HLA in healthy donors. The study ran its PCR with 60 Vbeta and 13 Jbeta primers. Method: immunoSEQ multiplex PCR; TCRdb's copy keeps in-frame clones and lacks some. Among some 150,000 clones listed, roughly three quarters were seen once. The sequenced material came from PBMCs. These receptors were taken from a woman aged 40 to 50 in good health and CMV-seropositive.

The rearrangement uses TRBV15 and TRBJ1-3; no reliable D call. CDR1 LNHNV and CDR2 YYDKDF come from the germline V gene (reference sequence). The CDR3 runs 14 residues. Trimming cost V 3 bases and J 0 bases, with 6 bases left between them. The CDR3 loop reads CATSRSSSGNTIYF. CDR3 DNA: TGTGCCACCAGCAGGTCTTCCTCTGGAAACACCATATATTTT.

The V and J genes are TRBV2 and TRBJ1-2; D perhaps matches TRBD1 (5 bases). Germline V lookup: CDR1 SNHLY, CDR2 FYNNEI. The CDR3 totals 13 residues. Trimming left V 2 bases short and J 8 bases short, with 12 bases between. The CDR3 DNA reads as TGTGCCAGCAGTGAACTGGGGGGTGGCGGCTACACCTTC. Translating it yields CASSELGGGGYTF.